Listed here are 23 T cell receptor beta chains from one sample, sequenced in a study of T cells after yellow fever vaccination. TCRdb independently ran MiXCR on the 5' RACE reads; one entry per CDR3 protein. The sample holds roughly 120,000 distinct CDR3 sequences; about 7.4% are singletons and the top ten take 2.5%. Here the sequenced sample was CD4+ T cells sorted from PBMCs, taken 10 to 11 days after the first yellow fever vaccination. The receptors stem from a man between 18 and 35 years old who received the YFV17D yellow fever vaccine.

This clonotype was observed at least ten times. This rearrangement joins TRBV5-1 to TRBJ2-1; no definite D call. V was trimmed by 0 bases and J by 2 bases, leaving 9 bases between them. CDR3 length: 15 residues. Germline V CDR1 and CDR2: SGHRS, YFSETQ. The CDR3 DNA reads TGCGCCAGCAGCTTGGATCCAGCCGCCTACAATGAGCAGTTCTTC. Translated, it gives CASSLDPAAYNEQFF.

This clonotype was observed at least ten times. This chain uses TRBV10-3 with TRBJ1-3; D is uncertain. The V end lost 2 bases, the J end lost 0 bases, and 5 bases lay between the germline ends. This CDR3 is built from 14 residues. Germline lookup yields CDR1 ENHRY and CDR2 SYGVKD. CDR3 residues: CAISEGISGNTIYF. The CDR3 nucleotides are TGTGCCATCAGTGAGGGAATCTCTGGAAACACCATATATTTT.

This clonotype appeared many times. The chain joins TRBV4-1 to TRBJ2-5; TRBD2 matches 7 bases. This CDR3 is built from 13 residues. Germline assignment: CDR1 MGHRA and CDR2 YSYEKL. The V gene end was trimmed by 1 base and the J gene end by 4 bases; junction bases not matched to a gene: 0. The CDR3 spells CASSQAGGETQYF. The CDR3 bases are TGCGCCAGCAGCCAAGCGGGGGGAGAGACCCAGTACTTC.

At least ten counts were recorded for this clonotype. The rearrangement uses TRBV14 and TRBJ1-1; TRBD1 might be the D (5 bases). V was trimmed by 5 bases and J by 10 bases, leaving 20 bases between them. The CDR3 totals 14 residues. Germline CDR1 reads SGHDN; CDR2 reads FVKESK. The CDR3 is CASSYRGDRGGAFF. CDR3 nucleotides: TGTGCCAGCAGCTACCGGGGGGACCGTGGGGGAGCTTTCTTT.

In this sample, this clonotype turned up many times. The CDR3 DNA sequence: TGTGCCACGCTCACCCCACTATACAATGAGCAGTTCTTC. It specifies CATLTPLYNEQFF. The chain couples TRBV10-3 to TRBJ2-1; D gene uncertain. Germline-derived CDR1 and CDR2 are ENHRY and SYGVKD. CDR3 length: 13 residues. The V and J ends lost 10 bases and 4 bases respectively, with 14 bases between them.

This clonotype was picked up many times. The gene calls are TRBV5-1 and TRBJ2-3; D is possibly TRBD1 (6 bases). The CDR3 loop spans 13 amino acids. The V end lost 7 bases, the J end lost 2 bases, and 11 bases lay between the germline ends. Germline lookup yields CDR1 SGHRS and CDR2 YFSETQ. The CDR3 protein is CASRDTNTDTQYF. CDR3 bases: TGCGCCAGCCGGGACACCAACACAGATACGCAGTATTTT.

In this sample, this clonotype turned up many times. The V call is TRBV20-1, the J call TRBJ2-7; 9 bases match TRBD1. Unmatched junction bases numbered 6, after V lost 4 bases and J lost 2 bases. Germline V gene lookup returns CDR1 DFQATT and CDR2 SNEGSKA (reference sequence). This CDR3 region has 14 residues. The CDR3 region has the DNA TGCAGTGCTACGGGGACAGGGAATCCCTACGAGCAGTACTTC. It translates to CSATGTGNPYEQYF.

This clonotype has at least ten counts. Written as DNA, the CDR3 is TGTGCCAGCAGCTTGTTTTCGGGGGGCCACCCAGATACGCAGTATTTT. Translated: CASSLFSGGHPDTQYF. This chain links TRBV5-6 with TRBJ2-3; a weak D match, TRBD2 (7 bases). Per germline, CDR1 SGHDT and CDR2 YYEEEE. The length of the CDR3 is 16 residues. V lost 1 base and J lost 4, with 16 bases in between.

This clonotype came up a few times. The J gene is TRBJ2-2, the V gene TRBV5-1; D may be TRBD2 (5 bases). The germline V gene encodes CDR1 SGHRS and CDR2 YFSETQ. V lost 4 bases and J 0 bases, leaving 7 bases between the germline ends. This CDR3 region has 14 residues. The CDR3 sequence is CASSTGANTGELFF. DNA of the CDR3: TGCGCCAGCAGCACCGGGGCGAACACCGGGGAGCTGTTTTTT.

This clonotype was found many times. The rearrangement joins TRBV9 to TRBJ1-2, with 10 positions matching TRBD1. This CDR3 region has 17 residues. The trim removed 0 bases at V and 0 bases at J, leaving 5 bases unmatched. Germline V gives CDR1 SGDLS, CDR2 YYNGEE. CDR3 amino acids: CASSVEDRGLSNYGYTF. The CDR3 DNA follows: TGTGCCAGCAGCGTAGAAGACAGGGGGCTTTCTAACTATGGCTACACCTTC.

This clonotype has ten or more counts. This chain connects TRBV12-5 to TRBJ2-1; unclear D gene. The germline V gene encodes CDR1 LGHNT and CDR2 FRNRAP. This CDR3 spans 11 amino acids. Trimming left V 2 bases short and J 8 bases short, with 4 bases between. CDR3 in amino acids: CASGLTDEQFF. CDR3 nucleotides: TGTGCTAGTGGTTTGACCGATGAGCAGTTCTTC.

At least ten counts were recorded for this clonotype. J is TRBJ1-1 and V is TRBV18; weak D call: TRBD1 (5 bases). Trimming left V 6 bases short and J 3 bases short, with 20 bases between. Per germline, CDR1 KGHSH and CDR2 LQKENI. The CDR3 consists of 16 residues. The DNA for the CDR3 is TGTGCCAGCTCGATCCTCATACCCACGGGGGACACTGAAGCTTTCTTT. Translation: CASSILIPTGDTEAFF.

At least ten counts were recorded for this clonotype. The chain uses TRBV20-1 and TRBJ2-3; D not certain. The CDR3 has 14 amino acids. Trimming pared 1 base from V and 0 bases from J, leaving 8 bases between. Per germline, CDR1 DFQATT and CDR2 SNEGSKA (reference sequence). CDR3 coding DNA: TGCAGTGCTAGAGTTTTATCTAGCACAGATACGCAGTATTTT. As protein: CSARVLSSTDTQYF.

This clonotype appeared many times. The chain carries TRBV24-1 and TRBJ2-1; the D is unclear. The V gene's germline CDR1 is KGHDR and CDR2 SFDVKD. V gave up 0 bases and J gave up 0 bases, with 8 bases separating them. CDR3 size: 16 residues. The CDR3 DNA sequence: TGTGCCACCAGTGATTTGCTATTGAGCTCCTACAATGAGCAGTTCTTC. Translation: CATSDLLLSSYNEQFF.

In this sample, this clonotype turned up many times. V usage is TRBV6-2 or TRBV6-3 and J usage is TRBJ1-2, with 7 bases matching TRBD1. Germline CDR1 and CDR2: MNHEY and SVGEGT. This CDR3 has 17 residues. V gave up 2 bases and J gave up 4 bases; unmatched junction bases: 13. CDR3 bases: TGTGCCAGCAGTTACCCAGATTACAGGGACAGCTTCTATGGCTACACCTTC. This encodes CASSYPDYRDSFYGYTF.

This chain joins TRBV9 and TRBJ1-4; D remains unclear. V lost 0 bases to trimming and J lost 7 bases, with 7 bases between them. The CDR3 is 13 residues long. CDR1 and CDR2 from the germline V gene are SGDLS and YYNGEE. CDR3 residues: CASSVGVSEKLFF. The CDR3 DNA sequence: TGTGCCAGCAGCGTAGGAGTCTCTGAAAAACTGTTTTTT.

This clonotype was seen only a few times. CDR3 sequence (DNA): TGTGCCAGTGGACATGATACGCAGTATTTT. Translated, it gives CASGHDTQYF. The chain uses TRBV19 and TRBJ2-3; a possible D gene is TRBD1 (5 bases). Looked up from germline, CDR1 is LNHDA and CDR2 is SQIVND (reference sequence). The germline V and J ends were trimmed by 8 bases and 6 bases, with 6 bases remaining between them. CDR3 length: 10 residues.

This clonotype was counted ten times or more. The rearrangement links TRBV6-5 to TRBJ2-7; 8 bases agree with TRBD1. Per the germline V gene, CDR1 is MNHEY and CDR2 is SVGAGI. The length of the CDR3 is 15 residues. The V segment lost 2 bases and the J segment 3 bases; nucleotides outside the gene matches: 6. The CDR3 is CASSYAGTGLYEQYF. In DNA, the CDR3 is TGTGCCAGCAGTTACGCGGGGACAGGCCTCTACGAGCAGTACTTC.

To note about this clonotype: A much more abundant neighbour one base away suggests this may be a read error. The CDR3 DNA sequence: TGCGCCAGCAGCTGCCGACGGGGGACAGATACGCAGTATTTT. It codes for CASSCRRGTDTQYF. The chain links TRBV5-1 to TRBJ2-3, with D tentatively TRBD2 (6 bases). The CDR3 length is 14 residues. The germline gives CDR1 SGHRS, CDR2 YFSETQ. The germline V and J ends were trimmed by 3 bases and 3 bases, with 11 bases remaining between them.

This chain links TRBV19 with TRBJ2-6; 10 nucleotides match TRBD1. Per the germline V gene, CDR1 is LNHDA and CDR2 is SQIVND (reference sequence). This CDR3 is built from 16 residues. Trimming at V came to 7 bases and at J to 2 bases, leaving 5 bases not matched to a gene. CDR3 sequence (DNA): TGTGCCAGTACCCGGGACAGGGGACCTGGGGCCAACGTCCTGACTTTC. This translates into CASTRDRGPGANVLTF. Combining the CDR3 with reference TRBV19 and TRBJ2-6 gives the whole variable domain DGGITQSPKYLFRKEGQNVTLSCEQNLNHDAMYWYRQDPGQGLRLIYYSQIVNDFQKGDIAEGYSVSREKKESFPLTVTSAQKNPTAFYLCASTRDRGPGANVLTFGAGSRLTVL.

The gene calls are TRBV15 and TRBJ1-2, with a tentative D call TRBD1 (6 bases). Germline V gene data show CDR1 as LNHNV and CDR2 as YYDKDF (reference sequence). Trimming pared 0 bases from V and 6 bases from J, leaving 20 bases between. This CDR3 comprises 17 residues. This chain's CDR3 is CATSRDNRGGPENGYTF. In DNA form, the CDR3 reads TGTGCCACCAGCAGAGATAATCGCGGGGGGCCGGAGAATGGCTACACCTTC. Complete variable domain (other parts from reference TRBV15 and TRBJ1-2): DAMVIQNPRYQVTQFGKPVTLSCSQTLNHNVMYWYQQKSSQAPKLLFHYYDKDFNNEADTPDNFQSRRPNTSFCFLDIRSPGLGDTAMYLCATSRDNRGGPENGYTFGSGTRLTVV.

This clonotype was found a few times. The rearrangement joins TRBV5-6 to TRBJ1-5; 8 bases are shared with TRBD1. The length of the CDR3 is 17 residues. Germline V gives CDR1 SGHDT, CDR2 YYEEEE. The junction had 11 bases not matched to a gene; V was cut back by 0 bases and J by 6 bases. The CDR3 DNA sequence: TGTGCCAGCAGCTTGGAAGGAGGACAGGGAGTAAGTCAGCCCCAGCATTTT. It specifies CASSLEGGQGVSQPQHF.

The chain has TRBV9 and TRBJ2-3; TRBD2 agrees at 7 bases. V shed 2 bases, J shed 6 bases, and the junction held 0 bases outside the gene matches. This CDR3 is 12 amino acids long. Germline CDR1 reads SGDLS; CDR2 reads YYNGEE. The CDR3 sequence is CASSVGGDTQYF. The CDR3 DNA reads TGTGCCAGCAGCGTGGGGGGGGATACGCAGTATTTT.